This T cell receptor (beta chain) stems from a study of T-cell memory formation after mild COVID-19. About the research overall: For the most part, TCR clusters were specific to one donor.

This clonotype was detected a few times. Its target is unknown. The CDR3 has 15 residues. The ends were cut back, 3 bases at V and 2 bases at J, with 11 bases in the middle. CDR1 is SGHKS, CDR2 YYEKEE, per germline (reference sequence). Findings and limits, study-wide: Mainly CM and EM harbored the contracting CD4+ clones; mainly EMRA harbored the CD8+ ones.

UMIs and sample barcodes were carried by the TCR alpha and TCR beta cDNA libraries that 5'RACE produced using constant-segment primers. TCRdb reprocessed the 5' RACE reads with MiXCR, giving one entry per CDR3 protein. The data contain 400,000 to 500,000 distinct CDR3 sequences, 20% to 25% of them singletons. The origin of this receptor is an adult woman who had mild COVID-19 (a few samples of this study predate the infection). Cell type and time point are not known. The rearrangement uses TRBV5-5 and TRBJ1-4; D is possibly TRBD1 (5 bases). The sequencing input was PBMCs or a T cell subset sorted from them (not recorded which). This CDR3 reads CASSSTGNTNEKLFF. The CDR3 nucleotides are TGTGCCAGCAGCTCTACAGGCAATACTAATGAAAAACTGTTTTTT.